These 13 T cell receptor beta chains share one sample of origin, sequenced in a study of blood T cell repertoires in COVID-19. Using immunoSEQ multiplex PCR, the repertoire was profiled, and TCRdb retains in-frame clones only, with some absent. The sample lists around 300,000 clones; roughly 89% were seen once. The sequenced sample was PBMCs or T cells enriched from blood (not recorded which). The receptors here all came from a woman in her forties who had recovered from COVID-19.

The chain has TRBV5-5 and TRBJ2-3; weak D call: TRBD2 (5 bases). The CDR3 is made up of 16 amino acids. Trimming left V 0 bases short and J 4 bases short, with 15 bases between. The germline V gene encodes CDR1 SGHKS and CDR2 YYEKEE (reference sequence). In DNA form, the CDR3 reads TGTGCCAGCAGCTTGGGGGTGGGGAGTGGGTCAGATACGCAGTATTTT. Encoded protein: CASSLGVGSGSDTQYF.

The sample holds one count of this clone. Written as DNA, the CDR3 is TGTGCCAGCTCCCCGAGCACCTCTGGGGCCAACGTCCTGACTTTC. As protein: CASSPSTSGANVLTF. V is TRBV18 and J is TRBJ2-6; no clear D gene. Per germline, CDR1 KGHSH and CDR2 LQKENI. V gave up 6 bases and J gave up 0 bases, with 9 bases separating them. CDR3 size: 15 residues.

This clone was seen a single time. The chain recombines TRBV11-2 with TRBJ2-7, with TRBD1 matching 7 bases. The germline gives CDR1 SGHAT, CDR2 FQNNGV. The junction had 20 bases not matched to a gene; V was cut back by 4 bases and J by 2 bases. The CDR3 is 19 amino acids. The CDR3 DNA reads TGTGCCAGCAGCTCTAGCCGTCAGACGGGACAGTGGAATACCTACGAGCAGTACTTC. Translating gives CASSSSRQTGQWNTYEQYF.

The genes are TRBV7-9 and TRBJ1-2; D is undetermined. CDR3 length: 16 residues. Germline CDR1 is SEHNR and CDR2 is FQNEAQ (reference sequence). Trimming left V 5 bases short and J 1 base short, with 17 bases between. The CDR3 is CASSPSRGNLNYGYTF. The CDR3 DNA follows: TGTGCCAGCAGCCCTAGTCGCGGGAATCTTAACTATGGCTACACCTTC.

Note on this clone: One base away lies a much larger clone, so this may be a sequencing read error. Other DNA variants within this sample encode the same CDR3. This chain uses TRBV19 with TRBJ1-2; tentatively, D is TRBD1 (5 bases). The CDR3 loop spans 13 amino acids. CDR1 is LNHDA and CDR2 is SQIVND in the germline V gene (reference sequence). V was shortened by 5 bases and J by 4 bases, with 11 bases between the two germline ends. The CDR3: CASSPQGFYGYTF. The CDR3 DNA sequence: TGTGCCAGTAGTCCTCAGGGCTTCTATGGCTACACCTTC.

For this clone: Other DNA sequences in the sample encode the same CDR3. This rearrangement joins TRBV10-2 to TRBJ1-1; 9 nucleotides agree with TRBD1. This CDR3 is built from 11 residues. With V trimmed by 6 bases and J by 11 bases, 4 bases remained unmatched. Germline CDR1 WSHSY, CDR2 SAAADI. CDR3 coding DNA: TGCGCCAGCAGGGGCGACAGGGGGGCTTTCTTT. Amino acid sequence: CASRGDRGAFF.

This clone was recorded only once. The chain joins TRBV3-1 (or the pseudogene TRBV3-2) to TRBJ1-2; D is perhaps TRBD1 (6 bases). Trimming stripped 4 bases from V and 0 bases from J, with 12 bases between. Looked up from germline, CDR1 is LGHDT and CDR2 is YNNKEL (reference sequence). The CDR3 length is 15 residues. The CDR3 DNA sequence: TGTGCCAGCAGCCGATTGGACAGTGCTAACTATGGCTACACCTTC. Protein product: CASSRLDSANYGYTF.

This clone was recorded once. Here the CDR3 reads CASTRTGNSPLHF. CDR3 DNA: TGTGCCAGCACCCGGACGGGGAATTCACCCCTCCACTTT. The rearrangement uses TRBV6-5 and TRBJ1-6; D gene unclear. V lost 7 bases to trimming and J lost 7 bases, with 11 bases between them. The CDR3 runs to 13 residues. Germline V gene data show CDR1 as MNHEY and CDR2 as SVGAGI.

This clone was detected once. This chain connects TRBV7-2 to TRBJ2-5, with 9 bases lining up with TRBD2. The V segment lost 1 base and the J segment 5 bases; nucleotides outside the gene matches: 8. There are 16 residues in the CDR3. Germline assignment: CDR1 SGHTA and CDR2 FQGNSA. The CDR3 DNA follows: TGTGCCAGCAGCTTAGAGGCGTGGCGGGGGGGGGAGACCCAGTACTTC. It translates to CASSLEAWRGGETQYF.

The V and J genes are TRBV15 and TRBJ2-7; D possibly corresponds to TRBD1 (6 bases). The ends were cut back, 5 bases at V and 3 bases at J, with 14 bases in the middle. Germline lookup yields CDR1 LNHNV and CDR2 YYDKDF (reference sequence). There are 14 residues in the CDR3. CDR3 sequence: CATSLRTGYYEQYF. As DNA, the CDR3 is TGTGCCACCAGCCTGCGTACAGGGTACTACGAGCAGTACTTC. Together with reference TRBV15 and TRBJ2-7, the CDR3 gives the full variable domain: DAMVIQNPRYQVTQFGKPVTLSCSQTLNHNVMYWYQQKSSQAPKLLFHYYDKDFNNEADTPDNFQSRRPNTSFCFLDIRSPGLGDTAMYLCATSLRTGYYEQYFGPGTRLTVT.

The V and J genes are TRBV18 and TRBJ2-5; D call uncertain. The CDR3 runs 15 residues. V lost 1 base, J lost 0 bases, and 9 bases lay in between. Germline lookup yields CDR1 KGHSH and CDR2 LQKENI. This chain's CDR3 is CASSPRSDHQETQYF. Here the CDR3 DNA reads TGTGCCAGCTCACCACGAAGCGATCACCAAGAGACCCAGTACTTC. Full variable domain (remainder filled in from reference TRBV18 and TRBJ2-5): NAGVMQNPRHLVRRRGQEARLRCSPMKGHSHVYWYRQLPEEGLKFMVYLQKENIIDESGMPKERFSAEFPKEGPSILRIQQVVRGDSAAYFCASSPRSDHQETQYFGPGTRLLVL.

Concerning this clone itself: The junction differs from germline at one of its ends, possibly a read error. The chain has TRBV2 and TRBJ2-5, with 8 bases aligning to TRBD2. The CDR3 runs to 13 residues. Germline loops: CDR1 SNHLY, CDR2 FYNNEI. The CDR3: CASSRGGQEAQYF. As DNA, the CDR3 is TGTGCCAGCAGTCGGGGGGGCCAAGAGGCCCAGTACTTC.

DNA for the CDR3: TGTGCCAGCAGCTTAGCGGGAGGGCGAGGGGAGACCCAGTACTTC. It codes for CASSLAGGRGETQYF. This chain joins TRBV11-1 and TRBJ2-5; 7 bases map to TRBD2. Looked up from germline, CDR1 is SGHAT and CDR2 is FQDESV (reference sequence). This CDR3 contains 15 residues. J was trimmed by 5 bases and V by 0 bases; bases with no gene match: 6.